This T cell receptor (beta chain) was obtained from a study of T cells in tuberculosis. Study-level information: The T cells targeted glucose monomycolate, a mycobacterial lipid, via CD1B. General study findings and limits: Shorter CDR3-alpha in active tuberculosis partly drove smaller distances.

Tuberculin skin test and IGRA determined adolescents' latent tuberculosis status at entry. Profiling relied on immunoSEQ multiplex PCR, and the TCRdb table lists in-frame clones only, not all of them. The repertoire holds about 29,000 clones, with nearly 90% as singletons. The CDR3 runs 17 residues. Trimming pared 5 bases from V and 1 base from J, leaving 20 bases between. Per germline, CDR1 MDHEN and CDR2 SYDVKM. With respect to this clone: Its antigen is currently unknown.

The chain links TRBV28 to TRBJ1-1, with D possibly being TRBD1 (5 bases). The sequence was obtained from a donor aged 5-35 years with latent tuberculosis or without tuberculosis infection. Sequenced: PBMCs. The CDR3 DNA reads as TGTGCCAGCAGTCCGCTGGGGGGGTTGGAAAAGAACACTGAAGCTTTCTTT. This translates into CASSPLGGLEKNTEAFF.